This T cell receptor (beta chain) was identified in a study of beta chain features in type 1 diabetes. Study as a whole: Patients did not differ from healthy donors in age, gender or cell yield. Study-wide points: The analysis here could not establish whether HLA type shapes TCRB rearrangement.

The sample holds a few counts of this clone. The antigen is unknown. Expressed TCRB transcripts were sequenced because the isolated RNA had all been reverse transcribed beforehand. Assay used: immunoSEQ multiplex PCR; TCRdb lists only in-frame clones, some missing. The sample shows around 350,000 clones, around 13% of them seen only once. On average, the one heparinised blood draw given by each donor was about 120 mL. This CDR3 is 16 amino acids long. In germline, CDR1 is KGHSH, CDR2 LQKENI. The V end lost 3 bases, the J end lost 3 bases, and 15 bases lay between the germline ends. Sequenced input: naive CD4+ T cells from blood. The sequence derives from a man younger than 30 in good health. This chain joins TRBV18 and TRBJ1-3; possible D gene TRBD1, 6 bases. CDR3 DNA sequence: TGTGCCAGCTCACCCTCACAGGGACGTTATGGAAACACCATATATTTT. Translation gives CASSPSQGRYGNTIYF.